This paragraph covers one TCR beta chain sequence. Its antigen is unknown. This sample was taken from a study of shared clonotypes between healthy human individuals. Study findings and constraints: Lower generation probabilities were found for non-shared clonotypes than for those shared by all four donors.

At the deep level, the assay was run. Several immunoSEQ 96-well plates shared each subset's DNA, each plate a replicate. The table came from immunoSEQ multiplex PCR; TCRdb's copy has only in-frame clones and leaves some out. The sample shows 2,500,000 or so clones, more than 90% of them seen only once. Among the donors, all were Caucasian adults who lived in Nashville, Tennessee. The V gene's germline CDR1 is SNHLY and CDR2 FYNNEI. The CDR3 extends over 13 amino acids. Trimming took off 6 bases at V and 3 bases at J, with 11 bases between the two ends. The sample taken for sequencing was naive CD4+ T cells sorted from blood. Subset noted: CD45RA+ positively selected. This sequence joins TRBV2 and TRBJ1-1; perhaps TRBD1 as D (5 bases). This TCR came from a man aged 18 to 29 in good health. The CDR3 here is CASRGTLDTEAFF. The CDR3 DNA follows: TGTGCCAGCAGAGGGACTCTTGACACTGAAGCTTTCTTT.